This T cell receptor (beta chain) was identified in a study of T cell clones after liver transplantation. Overall study: Subjects received no induction therapy and standard immunosuppression until randomization at 12-24 months post-transplant.

Data came from immunoSEQ multiplex PCR; TCRdb stores just in-frame clones and leaves some out. The repertoire holds around 110,000 clones, with about nine tenths as singletons. This clone has a single count. Per the germline V gene, CDR1 is GTSNPN and CDR2 is SVGIG (reference sequence). The length of the CDR3 is 18 residues. The V segment lost 4 bases and the J segment 5 bases; nucleotides outside the gene matches: 17. The chain recombines TRBV30 with TRBJ2-2, with 9 positions matching TRBD2. The sequences come from CD4+ T cells from blood, collected 12 months after liver transplant. This TCR was recovered from a human patient who received a liver transplant. Some of these T cells may belong to the graft donor. The CDR3 sequence is CAWTQAQKAGGRTGELFF. In nucleotides, the CDR3 is TGTGCCTGGACCCAGGCCCAGAAAGCGGGAGGTCGGACCGGGGAGCTGTTTTTT.